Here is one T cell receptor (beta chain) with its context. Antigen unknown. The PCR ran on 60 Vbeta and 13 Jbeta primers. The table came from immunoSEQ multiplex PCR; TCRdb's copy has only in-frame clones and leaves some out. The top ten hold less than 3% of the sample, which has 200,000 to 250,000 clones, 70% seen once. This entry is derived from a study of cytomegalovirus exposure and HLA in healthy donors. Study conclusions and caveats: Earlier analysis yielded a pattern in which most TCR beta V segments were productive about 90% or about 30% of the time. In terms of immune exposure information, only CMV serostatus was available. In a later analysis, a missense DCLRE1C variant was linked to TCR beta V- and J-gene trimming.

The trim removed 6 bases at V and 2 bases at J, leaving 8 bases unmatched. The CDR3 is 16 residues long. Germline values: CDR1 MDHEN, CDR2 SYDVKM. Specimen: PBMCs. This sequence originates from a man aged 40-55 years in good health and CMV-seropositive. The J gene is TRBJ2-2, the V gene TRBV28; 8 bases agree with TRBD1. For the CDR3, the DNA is TGTGCCAGCAGCCTTCCCAGGGGGCAAAACACCGGGGAGCTGTTTTTT. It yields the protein CASSLPRGQNTGELFF. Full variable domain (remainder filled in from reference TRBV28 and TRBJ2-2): DVKVTQSSRYLVKRTGEKVFLECVQDMDHENMFWYRQDPGLGLRLIYFSYDVKMKEKGDIPEGYSVSREKKERFSLILESASTNQTSMYLCASSLPRGQNTGELFFGEGSRLTVL.